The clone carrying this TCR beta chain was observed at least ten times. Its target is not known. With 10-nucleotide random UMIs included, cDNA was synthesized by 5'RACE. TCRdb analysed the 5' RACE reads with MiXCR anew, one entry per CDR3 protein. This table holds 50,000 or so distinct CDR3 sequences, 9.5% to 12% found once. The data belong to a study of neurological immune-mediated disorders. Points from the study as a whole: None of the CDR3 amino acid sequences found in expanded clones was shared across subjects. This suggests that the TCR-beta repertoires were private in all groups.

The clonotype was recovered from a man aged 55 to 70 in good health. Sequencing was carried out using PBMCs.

The CDR3 DNA sequence: TGTGCCAGCAGTCTACAGACTACTAACTATGGCTACACCTTC. This encodes CASSLQTTNYGYTF. V gene TRBV12-3 or TRBV12-4 combines with J gene TRBJ1-2; D gene ambiguous. The CDR3 covers 14 residues. The germline V and J ends were trimmed by 5 bases and 0 bases, with 10 bases remaining between them.